This T cell receptor (beta chain) was sequenced in a study of regulatory T cells in long-lasting Graves disease. CDR3-region Arm-PCR and iRepertoire HTBI primers produced the TCR beta libraries. In the authors' workflow: Identification yielded approximately 60 TRBV and more than 12 TRBJ segments across samples. TCRdb processed the multiplex PCR reads anew with MiXCR; each CDR3 protein has one entry. The V and J calls reflect TCRdb's pipeline rather than the authors' work. Of about 470,000 distinct CDR3 sequences in the sample, 14% to 15% were seen once. Time point in this sample: newly diagnosed GD, antithyroid drugs for less than 3 months. The TCR library was made from RNA that had been extracted from PBMCs in TRIzol. The germline V and J ends were trimmed by 3 bases and 4 bases, with 7 bases remaining between them. The germline V gene encodes CDR1 GTSNPN and CDR2 SVGIG (reference sequence). The CDR3 loop spans 11 amino acids.

Separately, the same data were catalogued under a study of T cells in Graves' hyperthyroidism and ophthalmopathy.

This rearrangement joins TRBV30 to TRBJ2-7; D gene uncertain. The sample was peripheral blood mononuclear cells (PBMCs), taken at new diagnosis, from a patient treated with antithyroid drugs. This receptor was taken from a woman aged 25 to 39 with Graves disease. Here the CDR3 reads CAWRQFYEQYF. Here the CDR3 DNA reads TGTGCCTGGAGACAATTTTACGAGCAGTACTTC.